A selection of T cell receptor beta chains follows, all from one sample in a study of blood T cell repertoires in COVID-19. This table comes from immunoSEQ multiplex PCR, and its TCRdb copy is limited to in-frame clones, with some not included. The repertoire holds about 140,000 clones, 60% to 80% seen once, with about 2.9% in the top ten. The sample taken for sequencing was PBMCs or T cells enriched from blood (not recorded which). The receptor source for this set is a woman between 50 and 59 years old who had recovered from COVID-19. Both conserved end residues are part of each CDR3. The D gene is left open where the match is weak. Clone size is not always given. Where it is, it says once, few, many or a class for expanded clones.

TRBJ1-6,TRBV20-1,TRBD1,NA,CSAWDRATLHF,TGCAGTGCTTGGGACAGGGCCACCCTCCACTTT
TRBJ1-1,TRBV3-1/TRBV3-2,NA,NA,CASSLSAEAFF,TGTGCCAGCAGCCTCTCTGCTGAAGCTTTCTTT
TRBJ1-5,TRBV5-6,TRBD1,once,CASSSDRDNQPQHF,TGTGCCAGCAGCTCAGACAGGGACAATCAGCCCCAGCATTTT
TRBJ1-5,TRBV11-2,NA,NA,CASSTTPASNQPQHF,TGTGCCAGCAGCACGACACCAGCTAGCAATCAGCCCCAGCATTTT
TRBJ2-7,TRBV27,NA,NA,CASSFQQGPFDEQYF,TGTGCCAGCAGTTTTCAACAGGGTCCCTTCGACGAGCAGTACTTC
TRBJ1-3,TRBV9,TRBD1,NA,CASSTRQGSGNTIYF,TGTGCCAGCAGCACCAGACAGGGCTCGGGAAACACCATATATTTT
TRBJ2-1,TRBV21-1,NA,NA,CARILAGHSYNEQFF,TGTGCCAGGATCCTAGCGGGCCACTCCTACAATGAGCAGTTCTTC
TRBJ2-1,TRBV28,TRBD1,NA,CASRPGTGGTNEQFF,TGTGCCAGCAGGCCCGGGACAGGGGGGACAAATGAGCAGTTCTTC
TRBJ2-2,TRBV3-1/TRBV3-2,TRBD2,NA,CASSSIAGSRRIRPGELFF,TGTGCCAGCAGTTCCATAGCGGGATCCAGACGTATAAGGCCCGGGGAGCTGTTTTTT
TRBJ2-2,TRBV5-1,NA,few,CASSFGGNTGELFF,TGCGCCAGCAGCTTTGGAGGGAACACCGGGGAGCTGTTTTTT
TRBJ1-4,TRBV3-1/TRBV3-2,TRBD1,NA,CASSLHPGQWDEKLFF,TGTGCCAGCAGCCTCCATCCGGGACAGTGGGATGAAAAACTGTTTTTT